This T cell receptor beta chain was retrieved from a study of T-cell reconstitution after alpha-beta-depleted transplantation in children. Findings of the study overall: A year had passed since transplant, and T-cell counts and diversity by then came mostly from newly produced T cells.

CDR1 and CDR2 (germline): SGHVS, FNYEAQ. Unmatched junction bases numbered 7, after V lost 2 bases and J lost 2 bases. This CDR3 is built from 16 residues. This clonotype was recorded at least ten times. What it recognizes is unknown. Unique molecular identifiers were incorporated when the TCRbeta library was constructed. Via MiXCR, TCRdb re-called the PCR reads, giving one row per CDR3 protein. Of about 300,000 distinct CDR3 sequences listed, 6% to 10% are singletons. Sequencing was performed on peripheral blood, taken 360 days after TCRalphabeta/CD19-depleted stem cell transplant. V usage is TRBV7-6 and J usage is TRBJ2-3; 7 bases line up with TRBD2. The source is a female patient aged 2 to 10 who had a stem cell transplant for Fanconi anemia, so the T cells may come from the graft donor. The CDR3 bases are TGTGCCAGCAGCTTACAACCGGGACTAATCACAGATACGCAGTATTTT. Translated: CASSLQPGLITDTQYF.